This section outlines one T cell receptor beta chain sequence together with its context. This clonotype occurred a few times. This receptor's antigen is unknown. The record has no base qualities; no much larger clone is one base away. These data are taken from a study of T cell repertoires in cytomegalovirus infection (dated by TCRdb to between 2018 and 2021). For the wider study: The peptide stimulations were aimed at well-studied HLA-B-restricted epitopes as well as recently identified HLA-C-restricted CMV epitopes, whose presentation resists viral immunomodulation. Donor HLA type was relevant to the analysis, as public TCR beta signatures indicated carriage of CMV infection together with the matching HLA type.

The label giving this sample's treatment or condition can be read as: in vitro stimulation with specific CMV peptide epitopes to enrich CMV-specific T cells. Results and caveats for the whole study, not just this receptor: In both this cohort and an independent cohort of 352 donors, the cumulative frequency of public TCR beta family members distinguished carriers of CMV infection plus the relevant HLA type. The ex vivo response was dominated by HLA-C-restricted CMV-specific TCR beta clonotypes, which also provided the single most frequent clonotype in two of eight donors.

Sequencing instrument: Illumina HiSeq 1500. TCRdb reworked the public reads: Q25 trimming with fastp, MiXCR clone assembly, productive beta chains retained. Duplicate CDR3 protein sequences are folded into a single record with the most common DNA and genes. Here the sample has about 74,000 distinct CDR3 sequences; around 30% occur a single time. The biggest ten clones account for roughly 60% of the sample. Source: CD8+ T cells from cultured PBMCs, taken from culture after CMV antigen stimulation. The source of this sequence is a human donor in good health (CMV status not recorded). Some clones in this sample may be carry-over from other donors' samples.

In nucleotides, the sequence is TGTGCCAGCAGTTCAGGGGTGGGCACAGATACGCAGTATTTT. Translated, it reads CASSSGVGTDTQYF. The V and J genes are TRBV12-3 or TRBV12-4 and TRBJ2-3, with TRBD1 perhaps the D gene, on 6 matching bases. Between the V and J ends, shortened by 4 bases and 1 base respectively, the junction contains 9 bases. From the cysteine through the phenylalanine, the CDR3 covers 14 amino acids. Just CDR3 DNA is preserved here, 42 bases in frame from base 1.